This T cell receptor beta chain emerged from a study of cytomegalovirus exposure and HLA in healthy donors. V gave up 1 base and J gave up 7 bases, with 10 bases separating them. The V gene's germline CDR1 is SGHTA and CDR2 FQGNSA. The CDR3 has 14 amino acids. The PCR employed 60 Vbeta primers together with 13 Jbeta primers. Data came from immunoSEQ multiplex PCR; TCRdb stores just in-frame clones and leaves some out. The listing records around 100,000 clones. This sequence was found in a man younger than 40 in good health and CMV-seronegative. The source material was PBMCs. The chain combines TRBV7-2 with TRBJ1-4; the D gene is possibly TRBD1 (6 bases). The CDR3 here is CASSLVGTSEKLFF. The CDR3 DNA follows: TGTGCCAGCAGCTTAGTGGGGACAAGTGAAAAACTGTTTTTT.